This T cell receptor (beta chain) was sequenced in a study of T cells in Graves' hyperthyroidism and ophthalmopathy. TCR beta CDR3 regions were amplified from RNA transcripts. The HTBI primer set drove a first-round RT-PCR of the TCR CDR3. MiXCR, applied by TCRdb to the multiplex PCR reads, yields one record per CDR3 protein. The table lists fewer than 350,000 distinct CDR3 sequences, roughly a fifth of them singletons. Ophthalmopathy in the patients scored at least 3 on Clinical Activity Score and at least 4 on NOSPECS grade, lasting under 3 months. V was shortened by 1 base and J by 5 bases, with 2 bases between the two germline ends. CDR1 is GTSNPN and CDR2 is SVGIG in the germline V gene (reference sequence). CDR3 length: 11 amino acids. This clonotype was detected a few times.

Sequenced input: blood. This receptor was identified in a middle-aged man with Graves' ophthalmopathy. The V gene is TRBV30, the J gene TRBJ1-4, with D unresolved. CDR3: CAWSANEKLFF. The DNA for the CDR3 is TGTGCCTGGAGTGCCAATGAAAAACTGTTTTTT.